This is a list of T cell receptor beta chains from one sample in a study of blood T cell repertoires in COVID-19. Clones were sequenced by immunoSEQ multiplex PCR, and TCRdb holds only the in-frame ones, with some missing. The profile shows around 29,000 clones, 87% of them singletons. Material: peripheral blood. These TCRs come from a human donor in a cohort sampled during active COVID-19. The CDR3 runs from the conserved cysteine through the conserved F or W. D genes are given only for firm matches. Clone size is stated in some rows and not others, as once, few, many or a class when expanded.

TRBJ2-7 14 TRBV19 . . TGTGCCAGTACCTCGACATACCAGAACTACGAGCAGTACTTC CASTSTYQNYEQYF
TRBJ1-6 16 TRBV6-1 TRBD1 . TGTGCCAGCAGTGATCCGGCAGGGGGTATAGGTTCACCCCTCCACTTT CASSDPAGGIGSPLHF
TRBJ2-3 14 TRBV9 TRBD2 . TGTGCCAGCAGCGTAGAAACTAGCGGGAGGGCGCAGTATTTT CASSVETSGRAQYF
TRBJ2-3 18 TRBV6-6 TRBD2 . TGTGCCAGCAGTCGAGATATAGATAGCGGGTCTAGCACAGATACGCAGTATTTT CASSRDIDSGSSTDTQYF
TRBJ1-5 15 TRBV15 . . TGTGCCACCAGCAGAGAGCCCGTGACAGGTCAGCCCCAGCATTTT CATSREPVTGQPQHF
TRBJ1-5 15 TRBV12-5 . . TGTGCTAGTGGTTTGGTGGTAGGGGAAAATCAGCCCCAGCATTTT CASGLVVGENQPQHF
TRBJ1-2 15 TRBV7-8 . . TGTGCCAGCAGCTTAGAGGCGGGGATCGGCTATGGCTACACCTTC CASSLEAGIGYGYTF
TRBJ1-2 13 TRBV12-3/TRBV12-4 . few TGTGCCAGCAGTCCCTCGGCTAACTATGGCTACACCTTC CASSPSANYGYTF
TRBJ2-1 12 TRBV10-1 TRBD1 . TGCGCCACCGGGACAGGGGGATATGAGCAGTTCTTC CATGTGGYEQFF
TRBJ2-7 14 TRBV5-1 . . TGCGCCAGCAGCCCCACGGCGGGCTCCTACGAGCAGTACTTC CASSPTAGSYEQYF
TRBJ1-6 19 TRBV2 . . TGTGCCAGCAGTGAGACCCGACAGGTTGAAAGCTCCTATAATTCACCCCTCCACTTT CASSETRQVESSYNSPLHF
TRBJ2-5 18 TRBV7-2 TRBD2 . TGTGCCAGCAGCTTAGCGGGACTAGCGGGTGGGAGTGAGGAGACCCAGTACTTC CASSLAGLAGGSEETQYF
TRBJ2-4 20 TRBV19 TRBD1 . TGTGCCAGTAGTAGAGCGGGGACAGGGGGCGCGGGAGTGACCAAAAACATTCAGTACTTC CASSRAGTGGAGVTKNIQYF
TRBJ2-7 13 TRBV2 . . TGTGCCAGCAGTCACAGGGAGCTCCACGAGCAGTACTTC CASSHRELHEQYF
TRBJ2-3 16 TRBV24-1 TRBD2 . TGTGCCACCAGTGAGGTCGCAGCGGGGGGGACAGATACGCAGTATTTT CATSEVAAGGTDTQYF
TRBJ2-3 14 TRBV19 TRBD1 few TGTGCCAGTACCAGACAGGGTGGGACAGATACGCAGTATTTT CASTRQGGTDTQYF
TRBJ2-3 14 TRBV6-1 TRBD2 . TGTGCCAGCAGTGAACTAGCGGGAGCTAATACGCAGTATTTT CASSELAGANTQYF
TRBJ2-7 15 TRBV11-1 TRBD1 . TGTGCCAGCAGCTTCGGGACAGGGGGGCCCTACGAGCAGTACTTC CASSFGTGGPYEQYF
TRBJ1-5 14 TRBV2 TRBD1 . TGTGCCAGCAGTGTTAAGGGACAGGGCCAGCCCCAGCATTTT CASSVKGQGQPQHF
TRBJ1-4 16 TRBV6-6 TRBD1 . TGTGCCAGCAGTTCCCCGGGACAGGGGAGAATTGAAAAACTGTTTTTT CASSSPGQGRIEKLFF
TRBJ2-7 15 TRBV11-2 TRBD2 . TGTGCCAGCAGCTTATGGTCTAGCGGGACCTACGAGCAGTACTTC CASSLWSSGTYEQYF
TRBJ1-4 13 TRBV9 . . TGTGCCAGCAGCGTAGTTGTGGGCGAAAAACTGTTTTTT CASSVVVGEKLFF
TRBJ2-3 18 TRBV3-1/TRBV3-2 TRBD2 few TGTGCCAGCAGCCCTGATGGGACTAGATTTTCTAGCACAGATACGCAGTATTTT CASSPDGTRFSSTDTQYF
TRBJ2-3 12 TRBV5-1 TRBD1 . TGCGCCAGCAGCCGGGACAGAGATACGCAGTATTTT CASSRDRDTQYF
TRBJ2-5 16 TRBV6-6 TRBD2 . TGTGCCAGCAGTCCATTGGAGAGCGGGGTCCAAGAGACCCAGTACTTC CASSPLESGVQETQYF
TRBJ2-1 14 TRBV25-1 . once TGTGCCAGCACCGGGGGACAGAATAACAATGAGCAGTTCTTC CASTGGQNNNEQFF
TRBJ2-5 13 TRBV15 . . TGTGCCACCAGCAGAGATCTGGGCGAGACCCAGTACTTC CATSRDLGETQYF
TRBJ2-1 14 TRBV18 TRBD2 . TGTGCCAGCTCAGCGGGGGGGTCCTACAATGAGCAGTTCTTC CASSAGGSYNEQFF
TRBJ2-1 16 TRBV4-2 TRBD2 . TGTGCCAGCAGCCAAGACGCTAGCGGGGGGAACAATGAGCAGTTCTTC CASSQDASGGNNEQFF
TRBJ2-7 17 TRBV2 TRBD1 . TGTGCCAGCAGTGGCTCGTTGGTGGGACAGGGTTTGCACGAGCAGTACTTC CASSGSLVGQGLHEQYF
TRBJ1-4 17 TRBV4-2 TRBD1 . TGTGCCAGCAGCCAAGAGCGACAGGGGGCAAGTAATGAAAAACTGTTTTTT CASSQERQGASNEKLFF
TRBJ1-1 14 TRBV3-1/TRBV3-2 . . TGTGCCAGCAGCCAACCCCCCTGGAACACTGAAGCTTTCTTT CASSQPPWNTEAFF
TRBJ2-7 18 TRBV18 . . TGTGCCAGCTCAACGGGATCAGGAGGAGAGCACCCACCCTACGAGCAGTACTTC CASSTGSGGEHPPYEQYF
TRBJ1-4 15 TRBV19 . . TGTGCCAGTAGTATACCCAGGGTACCTCCTGGGCAACTGTTTTTT CASSIPRVPPGQLFF
TRBJ1-1 12 TRBV19 TRBD1 . TGTGCCAGTGCACAGGGGGCTTCTGAAGCTTTCTTT CASAQGASEAFF
TRBJ1-6 13 TRBV6-5 TRBD1 . TGTGCCAGCACAGCAGGGGGTACCTCACCCCTCCACTTT CASTAGGTSPLHF
TRBJ1-1 17 TRBV19 . few TGTGCCAGTAGTTTTGGGTGGTCGCAGGTATTGAACACTGAAGCTTTCTTT CASSFGWSQVLNTEAFF
TRBJ2-7 13 TRBV19 . . TGTGCCAGTAGTACGGACATCTCCTACGAGCAGTACTTC CASSTDISYEQYF
TRBJ2-3 16 TRBV29-1 TRBD2 . TGCAGCGTTGAAACTAGCGGGAGTATGAACACAGATACGCAGTATTTT CSVETSGSMNTDTQYF
TRBJ1-1 18 TRBV13 TRBD1 . TGTGCCAGCAGCTTAAAACGGAGGACAGGGGGCCTCAACACTGAAGCTTTCTTT CASSLKRRTGGLNTEAFF
TRBJ1-1 15 TRBV7-9 . . TGTGCCAGCAGCTTAAAAGGACAAAGGAACACTGAAGCTTTCTTT CASSLKGQRNTEAFF
TRBJ2-1 16 TRBV29-1 TRBD2 . TGCAGCGCCGCAATTGGTGGGGCGGGGGGTTACAATGAGCAGTTCTTC CSAAIGGAGGYNEQFF
TRBJ1-1 13 TRBV3-1/TRBV3-2 TRBD1 once TGTGCCAGCAGCCTCAGGGGGCGGACTGAAGCTTTCTTT CASSLRGRTEAFF
TRBJ1-5 15 TRBV28 . . TGTGCCAGCAAAAACAGGGTAGATAGCAATCAGCCCCAGCATTTT CASKNRVDSNQPQHF
TRBJ2-7 13 TRBV29-1 TRBD1 . TGCAGCTCTCTTGGGACAGCTCCCTACGAGCAGTACTTC CSSLGTAPYEQYF
TRBJ2-5 14 TRBV5-1 TRBD1 once TGCGCCAGCAGCAGGGGACAGGGCCAAGAGACCCAGTACTTC CASSRGQGQETQYF
TRBJ1-5 16 TRBV6-1 TRBD1 . TGTGCCAGCAGTGGGCAACCGGGACAGGGAAATCAGCCCCAGCATTTT CASSGQPGQGNQPQHF
TRBJ2-7 12 TRBV7-9 . few TGTGCCAGCAGCGCAAATTCAGGCGAGCAGTACTTC CASSANSGEQYF
TRBJ1-5 14 TRBV2 TRBD1 once TGTGCCAGCAGTGGAGGGGGCAGCAATCAGCCCCAGCATTTT CASSGGGSNQPQHF
TRBJ1-4 15 TRBV2 TRBD1 . TGTGCCAGCAGTCCCTTCGGGACAGGGGAGGAAAAACTGTTTTTT CASSPFGTGEEKLFF
TRBJ1-6 13 TRBV6-5 . . TGTGCCACAACTTCGGAGGGGAATTCACCCCTCCACTTT CATTSEGNSPLHF
TRBJ1-1 12 TRBV19 TRBD1 . TGTGCCAGTACCACAGGGGTCACTGAAGCTTTCTTT CASTTGVTEAFF